Presented here are 10 T cell receptor beta chains from one specimen sequenced in a study of cytomegalovirus exposure and HLA in healthy donors. A multiplex PCR was run with 60 Vbeta primers and 13 Jbeta primers. The protocol was immunoSEQ multiplex PCR, while the TCRdb copy is restricted to in-frame clones and leaves out a portion. The sample records over 150,000 clones, around 75% being singletons. The sample taken for sequencing was PBMCs. These receptor sequences come from a man aged 18 to 35 in good health and CMV-seronegative.

This clone showed up just once. This chain joins TRBV15 and TRBJ2-3; 7 nucleotides line up with TRBD1. The V gene's germline CDR1 is LNHNV and CDR2 YYDKDF (reference sequence). V lost 1 base and J lost 2; bases outside the gene matches: 3. The CDR3 totals 15 residues. The CDR3: CATSRGDRDTDTQYF. The CDR3 nucleotides are TGTGCCACCAGCAGAGGGGACAGAGACACAGATACGCAGTATTTT.

This clone has a handful of counts. The chain joins TRBV19 to TRBJ1-4; a possible D gene is TRBD1 (6 bases). CDR3 length: 14 residues. Germline assignment: CDR1 LNHDA and CDR2 SQIVND (reference sequence). The ends were cut back, 3 bases at V and 8 bases at J, with 13 bases in the middle. CDR3 nucleotide sequence: TGTGCCAGTAGTATTTGGGGGGGACACGAAAAACTGTTTTTT. Encoded protein: CASSIWGGHEKLFF.

The rearrangement joins TRBV6-1 to TRBJ1-4; D is possibly TRBD1 (6 bases). The germline gives CDR1 MNHNS, CDR2 SASEGT. V gave up 6 bases and J gave up 6 bases, with 8 bases separating them. CDR3 length equals 12 residues. The CDR3 DNA is TGTGCCAGCAGAAGACAGGATGAAAAACTGTTTTTT. It is translated as CASRRQDEKLFF.

This chain connects TRBV30 to TRBJ2-7, with D perhaps matching TRBD2 (6 bases). Trimming cost V 0 bases and J 2 bases, with 11 bases left between them. Germline V gene sequence: CDR1 GTSNPN, CDR2 SVGIG (reference sequence). The CDR3 totals 14 residues. CDR3 in amino acids: CAWSVFRGTYEQYF. The CDR3, as DNA: TGTGCCTGGAGTGTATTCCGGGGGACCTACGAGCAGTACTTC.

V usage is TRBV5-1 and J usage is TRBJ1-2, with D possibly being TRBD1 (6 bases). V lost 7 bases and J lost 3, with 16 bases in between. This CDR3 is built from 14 residues. CDR1 and CDR2 (germline): SGHRS, YFSETQ. CDR3 in amino acids: CASYGTPSYYGYTF. The CDR3 nucleotides are TGCGCCAGCTATGGGACACCCTCTTACTATGGCTACACCTTC.

The genes are TRBV9 and TRBJ2-1, with D possibly being TRBD2 (6 bases). V shed 0 bases and J shed 16 bases, with 11 bases lying between them. Germline V lookup: CDR1 SGDLS, CDR2 YYNGEE. The CDR3 has 11 residues. The CDR3: CASSVGGLLFF. The CDR3 bases are TGTGCCAGCAGCGTAGGGGGACTTCTATTCTTC. Full variable domain (rest looked up from reference TRBV9 and TRBJ2-1): DSGVTQTPKHLITATGQRVTLRCSPRSGDLSVYWYQQSLDQGLQFLIQYYNGEERAKGNILERFSAQQFPDLHSELNLSSLELGDSALYFCASSVGGLLFFGPGTRLTVL.

The chain is built from TRBV5-4 and TRBJ1-6; 7 nucleotides line up with TRBD1. V shed 4 bases, J shed 8 bases, and the junction held 9 bases outside the gene matches. The CDR3 sequence is 15 residues long. The V gene's germline CDR1 is SGHNT and CDR2 YYREEE (reference sequence). In DNA form, the CDR3 reads TGTGCCAGCAGCGCCGGACGACAGGGAGATTCACCCCTCCACTTT. This sequence encodes CASSAGRQGDSPLHF.

This clone has more than one count but fewer than ten. V gene TRBV7-8 combines with J gene TRBJ2-7; TRBD2 might be the D (6 bases). Per germline, CDR1 SGHVS and CDR2 FQNEAQ. This CDR3 contains 12 residues. Trimming shortened V by 5 bases and J by 5 bases, and 10 bases separated the two germline ends. This chain's CDR3 is CASSPPGDEQYF. In DNA form, the CDR3 reads TGTGCCAGCAGCCCTCCGGGGGACGAGCAGTACTTC.

The rearrangement joins TRBV5-1 to TRBJ2-1; D might be TRBD2 (6 bases). The CDR3 spans 15 residues. The germline V and J ends were trimmed by 5 bases and 2 bases, with 14 bases remaining between them. The germline V gene encodes CDR1 SGHRS and CDR2 YFSETQ. The CDR3 DNA reads TGCGCCAGCAGTCCGGGGGACTCGCCCTACAATGAGCAGTTCTTC. It specifies CASSPGDSPYNEQFF.

This clone was observed a single time. This chain links TRBV11-2 with TRBJ2-3; D is perhaps TRBD1 (5 bases). Per germline, CDR1 SGHAT and CDR2 FQNNGV. Trimming pared 7 bases from V and 4 bases from J, leaving 15 bases between. There are 14 residues in the CDR3. The CDR3, as DNA: TGTGCCAGCAAACTGTGGGGCGAGGCAGATACGCAGTATTTT. This encodes CASKLWGEADTQYF.